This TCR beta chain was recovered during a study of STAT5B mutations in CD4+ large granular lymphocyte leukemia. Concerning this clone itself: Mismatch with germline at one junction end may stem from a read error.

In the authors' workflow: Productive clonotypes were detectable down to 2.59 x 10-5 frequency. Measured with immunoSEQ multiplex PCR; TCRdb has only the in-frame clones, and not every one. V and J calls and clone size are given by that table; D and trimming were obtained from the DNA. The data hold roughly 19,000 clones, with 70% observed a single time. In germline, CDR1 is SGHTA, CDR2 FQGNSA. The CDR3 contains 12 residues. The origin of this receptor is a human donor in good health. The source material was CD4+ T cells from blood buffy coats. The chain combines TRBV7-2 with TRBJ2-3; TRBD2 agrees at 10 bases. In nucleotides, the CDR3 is TGTGCCATCAGCGGGAGGGCGAATACGCAGTATTTT. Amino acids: CAISGRANTQYF.